This TCR beta chain was obtained from a study of blood T cell repertoires in COVID-19. The ends were cut back, 0 bases at V and 0 bases at J, with 6 bases in the middle. This CDR3 spans 15 amino acids. Germline loops: CDR1 MNHNS, CDR2 SASEGT. There are a few counts of this clone. Method: immunoSEQ multiplex PCR; TCRdb's copy keeps in-frame clones and lacks some. The profile shows about 92,000 clones, 72% of them singletons. The rearrangement links TRBV6-1 to TRBJ2-1; tentatively, D is TRBD2 (6 bases). This TCR was recovered from a woman in her sixties or seventies in a cohort sampled during active or convalescent COVID-19. Specimen: peripheral blood. CDR3 sequence reads: CASSEAGGSYNEQFF. In DNA, the CDR3 is TGTGCCAGCAGTGAAGCCGGGGGCTCCTACAATGAGCAGTTCTTC.